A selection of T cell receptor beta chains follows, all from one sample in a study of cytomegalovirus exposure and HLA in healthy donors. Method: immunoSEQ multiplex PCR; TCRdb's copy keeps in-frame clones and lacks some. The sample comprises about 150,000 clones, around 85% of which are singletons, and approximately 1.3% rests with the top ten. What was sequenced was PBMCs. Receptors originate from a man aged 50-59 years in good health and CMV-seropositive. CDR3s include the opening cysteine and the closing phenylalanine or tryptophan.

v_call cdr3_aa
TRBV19 CASSPQGASNQPQHF
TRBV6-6 CASSYSSGATEAFF
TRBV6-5 CASSYDEDRGQAFF
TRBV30 CAWSRRAAYGYTF
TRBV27 CASSFIAGDLYEQYF
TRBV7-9 CASSPLGQPGELFF
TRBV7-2 CASSLVLLGTEAFF
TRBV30 CAWSRDTGNSPLHF
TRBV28 CASRPGGYGYTF
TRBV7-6 CASSFNRGQETQYF
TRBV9 CASSVALGQGPTEAFF
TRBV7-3 CASSGGGKETQYF
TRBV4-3 CASSQEQGRYHEQYF
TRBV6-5 CASQRTRGSYNEQFF
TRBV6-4 CTQESSGNTIYF
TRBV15 CATSRDAETGNTIYF
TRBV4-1 CASSQDARLSGTRHGYTF
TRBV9 CASSLGLTNTEAFF
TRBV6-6 CASTKTLAASYNEQFF
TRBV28 CASSFWGVDTEAFF
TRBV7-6 CASTNQLLAGGRTGELFF
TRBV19 CASSPDRVRVGTEAFF
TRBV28 CASTSNRSPYEQYF
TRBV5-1 CASSWGQTATEAFF
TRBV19 CASTPIGTGEKNTIYF
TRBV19 CASLGGTAYNTIYF
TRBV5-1 CASSLVGTENEKLFF
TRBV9 CASSVLQGGEAFF
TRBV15 CATSTRDRGSPLHF
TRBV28 CASSSSGKGNQPQHF
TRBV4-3 CASSQGTGTYEQYF
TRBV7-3 CASSLISGNEQYF
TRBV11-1 CASSFGLAQETQYF
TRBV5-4 CASSLQENTEAFF
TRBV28 CASRLDSNQPQHF
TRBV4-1 CASSQENTPFGYTF
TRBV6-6 CASSSRDRGFTEAFF
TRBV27 CASSLGGETEAFF
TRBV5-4 CASSVQGGTEAFF
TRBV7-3 CASSPDPLAGGSEQYF
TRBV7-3 CASSLGPDRENTEAFF
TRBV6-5 CASRAGEVGANVLTF
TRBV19 CASSSPDRYLASSYNSPLHF
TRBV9 CASSSQGAGMETQYF
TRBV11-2 CASSQDRGEAFF
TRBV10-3 CAISEHLAGGGEQFF
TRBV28 CASSFDRDRAYEQYF